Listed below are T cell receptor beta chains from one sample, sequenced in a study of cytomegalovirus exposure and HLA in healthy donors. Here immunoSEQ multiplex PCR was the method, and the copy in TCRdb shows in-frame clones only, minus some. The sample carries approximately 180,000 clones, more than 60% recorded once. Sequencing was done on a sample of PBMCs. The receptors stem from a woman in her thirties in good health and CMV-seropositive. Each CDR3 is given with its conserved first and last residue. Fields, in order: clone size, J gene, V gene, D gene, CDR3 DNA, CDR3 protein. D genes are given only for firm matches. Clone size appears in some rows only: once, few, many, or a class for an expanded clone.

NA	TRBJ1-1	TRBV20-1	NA	TGCAGTGCTAGACTGGGCTTTGAAGCTTTCTTT	CSARLGFEAFF
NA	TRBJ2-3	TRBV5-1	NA	TGCGCCAGCAGCTTGGCCTCGACAGCTTGGGGGTATTTT	CASSLASTAWGYF
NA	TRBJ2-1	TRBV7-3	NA	TGTGCCAGCAGCCTTTGGTCCCACAGTGGTCGGAATGAGCAGTTCTTC	CASSLWSHSGRNEQFF
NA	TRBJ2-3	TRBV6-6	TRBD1	TGTGCCAGCAGTTCGACGACAGGGGGTCTCGCAGATACGCAGTATTTT	CASSSTTGGLADTQYF
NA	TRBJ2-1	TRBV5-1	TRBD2	TGCGCCAGCAGCTGGGGACTAGCGGGACGCAATGAGCAGTTCTTC	CASSWGLAGRNEQFF
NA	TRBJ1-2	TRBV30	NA	TGTGCCTGGAGTCTTGAGGTTTCATATGGCTACACCTTC	CAWSLEVSYGYTF
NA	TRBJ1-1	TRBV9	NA	TGTGCCAGCAGCCCCTCACTCGGTCAAAACGCTGAAGCTTTCTTT	CASSPSLGQNAEAFF
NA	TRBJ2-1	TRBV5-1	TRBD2	TGCGCCAGCAGCGCCTCTAGCGGGAGGGCCTTCAATGAGCAGTTCTTC	CASSASSGRAFNEQFF
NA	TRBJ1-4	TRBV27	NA	TGTGCCAGCACCCAAAGCCGGTTGGGGAGTGAAAAACTGTTTTTT	CASTQSRLGSEKLFF
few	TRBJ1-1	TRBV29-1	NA	TGCAGCGTCCGGCAGGAGAACACTGAAGCTTTCTTT	CSVRQENTEAFF
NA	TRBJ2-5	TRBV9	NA	TGTGCCAGCAGCGTAGTGGAAAGGTGGGACACCCAAGAGACCCAGTACTTC	CASSVVERWDTQETQYF
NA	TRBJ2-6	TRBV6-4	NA	TGTGCCAGCAGTGACAATACAGCTGGGGCCAACGTCCTGACTTTC	CASSDNTAGANVLTF
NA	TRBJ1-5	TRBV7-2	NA	TGTGCCAGCAGCGTGACAGCTAGCAATCAGCCCCAGCATTTT	CASSVTASNQPQHF
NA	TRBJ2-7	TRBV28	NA	TGTGCCAGCAGGTACCGACTGGTCTCCTACGAGCAGTACTTC	CASRYRLVSYEQYF
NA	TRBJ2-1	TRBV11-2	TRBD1	TGTGCCAGCAGCTTTAGACAGGGTCTAAACAATGAGCAGTTCTTC	CASSFRQGLNNEQFF
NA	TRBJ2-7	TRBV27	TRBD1	TGTGCCACCGCTATGGGGACAGGTCGTTACGAGCAGTACTTC	CATAMGTGRYEQYF
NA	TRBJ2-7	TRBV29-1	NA	TGCAGCGTCCGGACTTTTTCCTACGAGCAGTACTTC	CSVRTFSYEQYF
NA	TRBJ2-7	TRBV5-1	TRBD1	TGCGCCAGCAGCTTGGGGGGGACAGCAACGGTCTACGAGCAGTACTTC	CASSLGGTATVYEQYF
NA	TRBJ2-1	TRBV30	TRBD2	TGTGCCTGGAGCGAAGGGGCGGGAGTGGGTTACAATGAGCAGTTCTTC	CAWSEGAGVGYNEQFF
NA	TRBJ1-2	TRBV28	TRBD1	TGTGCCAGCGGACCGGTTGAGGACAGGGGCTATGGCTACACCTTC	CASGPVEDRGYGYTF
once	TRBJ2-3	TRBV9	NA	TGTGCCAGCAGCGACAGGTGGGGCACAGATACGCAGTATTTT	CASSDRWGTDTQYF
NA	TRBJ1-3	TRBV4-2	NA	TGTGCCAGCAGCCAAGTATCTCTAGCTGGAAACACCATATATTTT	CASSQVSLAGNTIYF
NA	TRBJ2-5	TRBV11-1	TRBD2	TGTGCCAGCAGCTTTTTTGGGGGAGGGTCATCTGAGACCCAGTACTTC	CASSFFGGGSSETQYF
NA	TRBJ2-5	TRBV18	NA	TGTGCCAGCTCACCGAAGAACAGCCTTACGGTTGCGGAGACCCAGTACTTC	CASSPKNSLTVAETQYF
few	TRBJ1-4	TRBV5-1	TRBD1	TGCGCCAGCAGCAAAAGACAGGGCAAAGATGGGGAAAAACTGTTTTTT	CASSKRQGKDGEKLFF
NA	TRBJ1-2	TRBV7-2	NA	TGTGCCAGCAGCTTTCAACAGGCTAGGAATGGCTACACCTTC	CASSFQQARNGYTF
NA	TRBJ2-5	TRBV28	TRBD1	TGTGCCAGCACCCCGGGACAGGGCACCGAGACCCAGTACTTC	CASTPGQGTETQYF
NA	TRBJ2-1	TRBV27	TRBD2	TGTGCCAGCAGTTTACTTTCACCTAGCGGGACCCCCTCGGCCAATGAGCAGTTCTTC	CASSLLSPSGTPSANEQFF
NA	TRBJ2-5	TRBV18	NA	TGTGCCAGCTCACCCACAGGGATTGGCGAGACCCAGTACTTC	CASSPTGIGETQYF
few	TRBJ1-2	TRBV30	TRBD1	TGTGCCTGGGGACAGGCTAACTATGGCTACACCTTC	CAWGQANYGYTF
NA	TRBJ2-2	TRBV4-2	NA	TGTGCCAGCAGCCAAGCCAGGGAAAACACCGGGGAGCTGTTTTTT	CASSQARENTGELFF
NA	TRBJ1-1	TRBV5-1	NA	TGCGCCAGCAGCTTGGAGGGGGGGGAGACTGAAGCTTTCTTT	CASSLEGGETEAFF
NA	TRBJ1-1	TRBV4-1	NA	TGCGCCAGCAGCCATGACCGGGACACCGTTAACACTGAAGCTTTCTTT	CASSHDRDTVNTEAFF
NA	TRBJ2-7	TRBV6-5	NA	TGTGCCAGCAGTAATACGGGAGTCGGAGAGCAGTACTTC	CASSNTGVGEQYF
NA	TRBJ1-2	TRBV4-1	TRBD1	TGCGCCAGCAGCCACGAATTGGGACAGGGGAGGGGCTACACCTTC	CASSHELGQGRGYTF
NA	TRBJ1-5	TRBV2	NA	TGTGCCAGCAGTGCTGACATTAGCAATCAGCCCCAGCATTTT	CASSADISNQPQHF
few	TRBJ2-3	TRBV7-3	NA	TGTGCCAGCAGCTGGCAGGGGCGAGGTACGCAGTATTTT	CASSWQGRGTQYF
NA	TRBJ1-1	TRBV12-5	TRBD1	TGTGCTAGTGGCCGAGCCCTGGGACAGGGTAACACTGAAGCTTTCTTT	CASGRALGQGNTEAFF
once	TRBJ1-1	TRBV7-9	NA	TGTGCCAGCAGCTTATCGGGGGGGACTGAAGCTTTCTTT	CASSLSGGTEAFF
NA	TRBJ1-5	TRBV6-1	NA	TGTGCCAGCAGTGATGGACAGTATAGCAATCAGCCCCAGCATTTT	CASSDGQYSNQPQHF
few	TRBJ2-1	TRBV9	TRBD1	TGTGCCAGCAGCGTAGTAGTGGGGACAGGTTCCTACAATGAGCAGTTCTTC	CASSVVVGTGSYNEQFF
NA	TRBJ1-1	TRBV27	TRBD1	TGTGCCAGCAGTTATCAGGGGGCCCTTGAAGCTTTCTTT	CASSYQGALEAFF
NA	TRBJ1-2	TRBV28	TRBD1	TGTGCCAGCAGAGGAGGGGCAGGGGGCAGCTATGGCTACACCTTC	CASRGGAGGSYGYTF
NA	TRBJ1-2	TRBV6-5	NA	TGTGCCAGCAGTCGATCCACTAAAGGGGACTATGGCTACACCTTC	CASSRSTKGDYGYTF
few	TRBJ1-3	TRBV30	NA	TGTGCCCGGGACTCTGGAAACACCATATATTTT	CARDSGNTIYF
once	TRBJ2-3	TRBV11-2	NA	TGTGCCAGCAGCTTAAAGCGGGCGAACACAGATACGCAGTATTTT	CASSLKRANTDTQYF
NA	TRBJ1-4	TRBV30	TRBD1	TGTGCCTGGAGTCTCCAGGGGGAGAGTGAAAAACTGTTTTTT	CAWSLQGESEKLFF